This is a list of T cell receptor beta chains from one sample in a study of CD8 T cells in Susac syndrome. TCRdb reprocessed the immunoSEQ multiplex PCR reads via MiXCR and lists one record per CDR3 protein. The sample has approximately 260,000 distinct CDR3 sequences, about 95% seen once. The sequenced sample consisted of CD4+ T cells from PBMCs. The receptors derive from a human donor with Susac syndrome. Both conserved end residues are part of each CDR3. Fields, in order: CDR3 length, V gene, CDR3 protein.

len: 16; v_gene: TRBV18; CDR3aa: CASSPRDKIMNTEAFF
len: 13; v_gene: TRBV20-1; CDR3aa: CRAVQGATYEQYF
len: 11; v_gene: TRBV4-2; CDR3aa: CASSQNLAKFF
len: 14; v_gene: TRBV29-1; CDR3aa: CSVGTTGSNYGYTF
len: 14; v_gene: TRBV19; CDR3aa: CASSIADYTGELFF
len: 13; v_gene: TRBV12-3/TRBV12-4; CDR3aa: CASRTTGVETQYF
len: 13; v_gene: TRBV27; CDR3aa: CASRATGKNTIYF
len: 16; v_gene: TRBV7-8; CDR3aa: CASSPPRAGAFSTQYF
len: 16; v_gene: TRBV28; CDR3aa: CASSLSYRGRRETEFF
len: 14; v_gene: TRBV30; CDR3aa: CAWTSGSPPYGQFF
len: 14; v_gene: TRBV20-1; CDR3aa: CSVLIPTGNYEQYF
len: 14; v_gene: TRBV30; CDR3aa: CAWARDGLGRKLFF
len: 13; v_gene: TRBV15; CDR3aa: CATSGLATNEQFF
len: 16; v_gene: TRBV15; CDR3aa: CATSDLGTGSNYGYTF
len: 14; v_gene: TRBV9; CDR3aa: CASSPRGGNQPQHF
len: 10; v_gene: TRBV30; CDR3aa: CAWQGYGYTF
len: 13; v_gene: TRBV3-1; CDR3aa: CASSQSSAQPQHF
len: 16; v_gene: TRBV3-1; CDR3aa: CASSQDPTSGTDTQYF
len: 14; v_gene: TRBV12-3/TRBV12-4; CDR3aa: CASSLGQSNQPQHF
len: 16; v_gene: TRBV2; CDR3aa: CASSEVRPGGSGELFF
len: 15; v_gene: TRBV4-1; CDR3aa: CASSLQGAYTGELFF
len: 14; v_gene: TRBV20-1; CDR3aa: CSAPRQGINTEAFF
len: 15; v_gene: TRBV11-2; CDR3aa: CASSRTGGVADTQYF
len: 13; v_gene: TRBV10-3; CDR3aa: CAISAGRNYGYTF
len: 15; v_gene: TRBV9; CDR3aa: CASSVTGATNEKLFF
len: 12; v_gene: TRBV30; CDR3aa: CAWSIRSVQQFF
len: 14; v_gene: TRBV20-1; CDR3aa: CSPEGSGKQETQYF
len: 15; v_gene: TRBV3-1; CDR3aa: CASSQSGRSNQPQHF
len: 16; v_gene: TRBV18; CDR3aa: CASSPRMLEGDYGYTF
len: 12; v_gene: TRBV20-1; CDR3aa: CSATQLAPEQFF
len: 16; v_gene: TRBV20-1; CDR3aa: CSARRTSGRTYNEQFF
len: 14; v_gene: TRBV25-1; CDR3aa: CASSDPVVHEKLFF
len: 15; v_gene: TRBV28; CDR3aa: CASSLRIGWIYGYTF
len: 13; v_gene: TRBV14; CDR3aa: CASSHRGTYEQYF
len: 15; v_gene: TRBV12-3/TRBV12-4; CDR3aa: CASSHDRALRTEAFF
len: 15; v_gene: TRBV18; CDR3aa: CASSPRQGNSYEQYF